The sequence of this T cell receptor beta chain was determined in a study of T cells in Graves' hyperthyroidism and ophthalmopathy (dated by TCRdb to between 2018 and 2020). About the investigation overall: TCR V-J signatures able to tell the groups apart were searched for in a discovery cohort of 90 to 100 patients, of whom more than 40 had Graves' ophthalmopathy and 57 had stable Graves' hyperthyroidism. The paper describes TCR Vbeta CDR3 sequencing of roughly 130 peripheral blood samples, made up of about 41 ophthalmopathy patients, some 76 hyperthyroidism patients and some 17 progressor patients. The 100 discovery patients were randomly split 7:3 into training and test sets. An independent validation cohort of fewer than 20 hyperthyroidism patients and 15 or so patients who later progressed to ophthalmopathy tested prospective prediction of ophthalmopathy. After sampling, hyperthyroidism patients received methimazole starting at 30 mg daily, and ophthalmopathy patients received high-dose intravenous methylprednisolone. Thyroid tissue and blood T-cell repertoires from roughly 6 Graves' hyperthyroidism patients were also compared in the study.

Study-level results and caveats: In validation, the model predicted progression to ophthalmopathy with 60% to 71% sensitivity and 72.22% specificity, a median of approximately 6.5 months before onset. No statistical method was used to set the sample size in advance, and investigators knew the group allocation. In cross-validation, a model built on a 13 V-J signature told ophthalmopathy apart from stable hyperthyroidism with roughly 87% sensitivity and about 81% specificity, and in testing the same model reached 80%/75%. Blood samples also contained most of the expanded thyroid clonotypes (frequency above 0.001), which suggests that blood repertoires may reflect thyroid immune responses.

In regard to this clonotype: The antigen it binds to is not known. Possible read error: a much larger clone is one base away.

The cysteine opens and the phenylalanine closes a CDR3 of 14 amino acids. Only the CDR3 DNA is retained, 42 bases long and in frame from the first base. The germline V gene (reference sequence) sets CDR1 to SGHAT and CDR2 to FQDESV. TCR beta CDR3 regions were amplified from RNA transcripts. The first round of RT-PCR for the TCR CDR3 was performed with the HTBI primer set and the Qiagen OneStep RT-PCR kit. Libraries were constructed in a second round of multiplex PCR, after which size selection and purification were carried out. Sequencing of the libraries was done on an Illumina HiSeq2000 using paired-end 100 bp reads. Per the original workflow: SOAPnuke was used to process the raw data, removing reads that contained adapters or uncalled bases, had a mean Phred below 15, or lacked an exact match to the constant primer or identifier. High-quality paired reads were merged with COPE v1.2.5, and unique nucleotide sequences were defined as clonotypes. MiTCR v1.1 was used to align the clonotypes against IMGT TRBV, TRBD and TRBJ reference segments. The analysis included only V-J combinations with a frequency above 0.0001, which together covered 99% to 99.2% of the repertoires. A TCS score was defined as the ratio between F50 (clonal expansion) and ExV (chaos), using BLOSUM62-based TCRdist between CDR3 peptides within each V-J. Welch's t-statistics and random forest reduced 500 to 650 V-J features to 10 to 15, which were used in a naive Bayes classifier (R e1071). Thyroid-blood repertoire similarity was quantified with the Morisita-Horn index. TCRdb reprocessed the public reads (quality trimming at Q25 with fastp, clone calling with MiXCR) and kept in-frame beta chains. Entries that share a CDR3 protein sequence are merged under the most common genes and DNA. TCRdb assigned the V and J calls; the authors' analysis was not used. This sample comprises a few hundred thousand distinct CDR3 sequences, around 42% of them detected only once. The biggest ten clones account for about 8% of the sample.

Stable Graves' hyperthyroidism was defined as no progression to ophthalmopathy during 18 months of follow-up. Hyperthyroidism patients were newly diagnosed, with disease duration under 2 months, and aged 18 to 65 years. Any patient with an uncontrolled infection, another autoimmune disease, pregnancy or lactation was excluded. Clinical symptoms, serum thyroxine and TRAb, thyroid ultrasound, and orbital computed tomography formed the basis for the diagnoses. Total RNA was extracted using Trizol reagent, and RNA quality was assessed on an Agilent 2100 Bioanalyzer. Sequencing was carried out using peripheral blood or thyroid tissue (not recorded which). The receptor was isolated from a young woman with Graves' hyperthyroidism. The chain is assembled from TRBV11-1 and TRBJ2-7; the D gene is possibly TRBD1, with 5 bases matching. DNA sequence: TGTGCCAGCGGCTTGCCAGGGCAACTTAAGGAGCAGTACTTC. It codes for CASGLPGQLKEQYF.